This is a list of T cell receptor beta chains from one sample in a study of T-cell reconstitution after alpha-beta-depleted transplantation in children. TCRdb independently ran MiXCR on the PCR reads; one entry per CDR3 protein. This sample yields 550,000 to 800,000 distinct CDR3 sequences, of which less than 15% are seen a single time; 0.79% belongs to the top ten. The sequencing used PBMCs, collected before TCRalphabeta/CD19-depleted stem cell transplant. These receptors came from a girl aged 2 to 10 with congenital amegakaryocytic thrombocytopenia, due to receive a stem cell transplant. Each CDR3 is given with its conserved first and last residue. The order of the fields is V gene, D gene, clone size, J gene, CDR3 DNA, CDR3 protein. A D gene is named only where the DNA matches it firmly. The size field is filled for only some rows; it gives once, few, many or a size class.

TRBV2	NA	many	TRBJ2-1	TGTGCCAGCAGGCACCTTTTGGTCGGGCGAAGCTCCTACAATGAGCAGTTCTTC	CASRHLLVGRSSYNEQFF
TRBV30	TRBD1	NA	TRBJ2-1	TGTGCCTGGACAGGGGGCTCCTACAATGAGCAGTTCTTC	CAWTGGSYNEQFF
TRBV29-1	TRBD1	many	TRBJ1-2	TGCAGCGTAGCCTCGACAGGGGCAGGGGATGGCTACACCTTC	CSVASTGAGDGYTF
TRBV7-2	NA	NA	TRBJ2-3	TGTGCCAGCAGCTCCCTGGGGGGAAGACCAGATACGCAGTATTTT	CASSSLGGRPDTQYF
TRBV29-1	TRBD2	many	TRBJ2-7	TGCAGCGTTGTCGCGCTAGCGGGAGTATCCGAGCAGTACTTC	CSVVALAGVSEQYF
TRBV12-3/TRBV12-4	NA	many	TRBJ2-1	TGTGCCAGCACCCCTCCGGAGGTATTGGGCAATGAGCAGTTCTTC	CASTPPEVLGNEQFF
TRBV5-5	NA	many	TRBJ2-7	TGTGCCAGCAGCTCCGTTCCGGGCCAGCGCTCCTACGAGCAGTACTTC	CASSSVPGQRSYEQYF
TRBV3-1	NA	NA	TRBJ1-5	TGTGCCAGCAGCACACAAAATCAGCCCCAGCATTTT	CASSTQNQPQHF
TRBV19	NA	few	TRBJ2-4	TGTGCCAGCTCTAACCTTGGAACCAAAAACATTCAGTACTTC	CASSNLGTKNIQYF
TRBV20-1	NA	many	TRBJ2-3	TGCAGTGCTCCTGGGGGACGAGGGACGGGCACAGATACGCAGTATTTT	CSAPGGRGTGTDTQYF
TRBV2	NA	NA	TRBJ2-1	TGTGCCAGGCGCAGCGACCAGCCCCACTACAATGAGCAGTTCTTC	CARRSDQPHYNEQFF
TRBV29-1	NA	many	TRBJ2-1	TGCAGCGTTGAGTCTTTATCCGGGGGGCGGAAAGGGAGTTACAATGAGCAGTTCTTC	CSVESLSGGRKGSYNEQFF
TRBV29-1	TRBD2	many	TRBJ2-1	TGCAGCGTGGGGCGGGAGGTCGCCTACAATGAGCAGTTCTTC	CSVGREVAYNEQFF
TRBV6-1	NA	NA	TRBJ2-7	TGTGCCAGCAGCCGCCAGCCCGAGGGGCGGAACGAGCAGTACTTC	CASSRQPEGRNEQYF
TRBV28	TRBD1	NA	TRBJ2-7	TGTGCCAGCCGAGGGACAGGGCGCTCCTACGAGCAGTACTTC	CASRGTGRSYEQYF
TRBV29-1	NA	many	TRBJ2-7	TGCAGCTCACGGGACCTCCAACAAGCTTACGAGCAGTACTTC	CSSRDLQQAYEQYF
TRBV15	NA	many	TRBJ1-5	TGTGCCACCAGCGATCTTATTTGGGGGGGGGATCAGCCCCAGCATTTT	CATSDLIWGGDQPQHF
TRBV25-1	TRBD2	many	TRBJ2-7	TGTGCCAGCAGTGCTCGGGGACTAGCCTACGAGCAGTACTTC	CASSARGLAYEQYF
TRBV29-1	NA	NA	TRBJ2-7	TGCAGCGTCTTACTGGGAGAGGGCGAGCAGTACTTC	CSVLLGEGEQYF
TRBV15	TRBD2	many	TRBJ2-3	TGTGCCACCAGCAGGAATATAGCGGGAGGAACAGATACGCAGTATTTT	CATSRNIAGGTDTQYF
TRBV5-1	NA	many	TRBJ1-1	TGCGCCAGCAGCTTGGGGCAGAGACCCGGGGACACTGAAGCTTTCTTT	CASSLGQRPGDTEAFF
TRBV20-1	NA	NA	TRBJ1-1	TGCAGTGCTAGCACGGGTGTGGACACTGAAGCTTTCTTT	CSASTGVDTEAFF
TRBV5-1	TRBD1	NA	TRBJ2-1	TGCGCCAGCAGCTTGTCCAGGGACAGGGGTTGGGGTGAGCAGTTCTTC	CASSLSRDRGWGEQFF
TRBV7-7	NA	many	TRBJ2-3	TGTGCCAGCAGCTCCGGGGTGGGAGGAGATACGCAGTATTTT	CASSSGVGGDTQYF
TRBV4-2	TRBD2	many	TRBJ2-5	TGTGCCAGCAGCCCCGGGACTAGCGGAGGAATAAACCAAGAGACCCAGTACTTC	CASSPGTSGGINQETQYF
TRBV29-1	TRBD2	few	TRBJ2-7	TGCAGCGTTGAAGGGACTAGCGTCGAGCAGTACTTC	CSVEGTSVEQYF
TRBV6-1	TRBD1	many	TRBJ1-1	TGTGCCAGCAGTGACAGGGGGCAGAACACTGAAGCTTTCTTT	CASSDRGQNTEAFF
TRBV14	TRBD2	few	TRBJ2-1	TGTGCCAGCAGCCATAGTCTAGCGGGAGGATGGGAGCAGTTCTTC	CASSHSLAGGWEQFF
TRBV5-6	NA	few	TRBJ2-1	TGTGCCAGCAGCACCGGGACGGCTTCTTTCCGCTCCTACAATGAGCAGTTCTTC	CASSTGTASFRSYNEQFF
TRBV10-3	NA	NA	TRBJ2-1	TGTGCCATCAGTGACTACTTGAGCTCCTACAATGAGCAGTTCTTC	CAISDYLSSYNEQFF
TRBV5-1	TRBD2	many	TRBJ2-1	TGTGCCAGCAGCCTTGGGGGGGGGGATGAGCAGTTCTTC	CASSLGGGDEQFF
TRBV7-9	NA	NA	TRBJ2-3	TGTGCCAGCAGCGCCGTGGAGGGAATAGATACGCAGTATTTT	CASSAVEGIDTQYF
TRBV20-1	TRBD1	many	TRBJ1-1	TGCAGTGCCGCAGGGGGCGTATACACTGAAGCTTTCTTT	CSAAGGVYTEAFF
TRBV4-2	TRBD2	NA	TRBJ2-1	TGTGCCAGCAGCCAAGATTGGAGACTAGCCTTCTACAATGAGCAGTTCTTC	CASSQDWRLAFYNEQFF
TRBV6-5	NA	NA	TRBJ2-1	TGTGCCAGCAGTTATGGGGGTGTCGATGAGCAGTTCTTC	CASSYGGVDEQFF
TRBV27	NA	many	TRBJ2-3	TGTGCCAGCAGTATCCAACAGAGCACAGATACGCAGTATTTT	CASSIQQSTDTQYF
TRBV14	TRBD1	NA	TRBJ2-1	TGTGCCAGCAGCCCATACAGGGGGCTCAATGAGCAGTTCTTC	CASSPYRGLNEQFF
TRBV10-3	TRBD1	many	TRBJ1-2	TGTGCCATCAGTGAGTCGGACAGGGGAGGAGGCTACACCTTC	CAISESDRGGGYTF
TRBV5-1	NA	few	TRBJ2-3	TGCGCCAGCAGCCTTAACTCGAAAGTGGATACGCAGTATTTT	CASSLNSKVDTQYF
TRBV5-1	NA	NA	TRBJ2-7	TGCGCCAGCAGCTTGGTTCGAGCGGGTAGCTCCTACGAGCAGTACTTC	CASSLVRAGSSYEQYF
TRBV20-1	NA	NA	TRBJ1-2	TGCAGTGCGACCCAAGGGTTTAACTATGGCTACACCTTC	CSATQGFNYGYTF
TRBV20-1	NA	many	TRBJ1-2	TGCAGTGCTAGTTTATCGTCGACGGACGGCTATGGCTACACCTTC	CSASLSSTDGYGYTF
TRBV29-1	NA	many	TRBJ1-1	TGCAGTATTAAGGCGGCAAACTGGGACACTGAAGCTTTCTTT	CSIKAANWDTEAFF
TRBV20-1	TRBD2	NA	TRBJ2-1	TGCAGTGGAGGGGGACTAGCGGGAGGGCCGGGAAATGAGCAGTTCTTC	CSGGGLAGGPGNEQFF
TRBV5-1	NA	NA	TRBJ2-5	TGCGCCAGCAGCTTGGTCGGTGGGGCAGGGCAAGAGACCCAGTACTTC	CASSLVGGAGQETQYF
TRBV3-1	NA	NA	TRBJ1-2	TGTGCCAGCAGCCAAAAGGGCTACACCTTC	CASSQKGYTF
TRBV20-1	NA	many	TRBJ1-2	TGCAGTGCTAGTATTCGAGGGGGCTACACCTTC	CSASIRGGYTF